This T cell receptor (beta chain) was sequenced during a study of T-cell memory formation after mild COVID-19. Study-wide results and caveats: Mainly in CM and EM were contracting CD4+ clones; CD8+ were in EMRA.

Each CDR3 protein is one row after TCRdb ran MiXCR on the 5' RACE reads. The sample holds roughly 280,000 distinct CDR3 sequences, around 15% seen once. Trimming stripped 6 bases from V and 3 bases from J, with 8 bases between. Germline assignment: CDR1 MNHEY and CDR2 SVGEGT. The CDR3 is 13 amino acids. Comments on this clonotype: Its antigen is not identified.

Sequenced material: PBMCs or a T cell subset sorted from them (not recorded which). The chain combines TRBV6-2 or TRBV6-3 with TRBJ2-2, with D hard to call. The TCR comes from a man aged 18 to 29 who had mild COVID-19 (a few samples of this study predate the infection). Cell type and time point are not known. Here the CDR3 reads CASRYRDTGELFF. CDR3 DNA: TGTGCCAGCAGATACCGGGACACCGGGGAGCTGTTTTTT.